This TCR beta chain stems from a study of blood T cell repertoires in COVID-19. Study summary: Researchers got acute and convalescent COVID-19 samples from the United States, Italy and Spain. T cells, B-cell-depleted T cells, or PBMCs provided the cDNA or gDNA that served as material.

The CDR3 extends over 19 amino acids. J was trimmed by 2 bases and V by 0 bases; bases with no gene match: 10. Germline V CDR1 and CDR2: LNHDA, SQIVND (reference sequence). This clone was recorded only once. The protocol was immunoSEQ multiplex PCR, while the TCRdb copy is restricted to in-frame clones and leaves out a portion. This table has around 77,000 clones, around 80% appearing once. This chain uses TRBV19 with TRBJ2-2, with TRBD2 identical over 9 bases. The sequence was obtained from a human donor in a cohort sampled during active COVID-19. Sequencing was done on a sample of peripheral blood. The CDR3 spells CASSIDYEAGGLNTGELFF. In DNA, the CDR3 is TGTGCCAGTAGTATAGATTACGAAGCGGGGGGCCTCAACACCGGGGAGCTGTTTTTT. Based on the CDR3 plus reference TRBV19 and TRBJ2-2, the full variable domain is DGGITQSPKYLFRKEGQNVTLSCEQNLNHDAMYWYRQDPGQGLRLIYYSQIVNDFQKGDIAEGYSVSREKKESFPLTVTSAQKNPTAFYLCASSIDYEAGGLNTGELFFGEGSRLTVL.